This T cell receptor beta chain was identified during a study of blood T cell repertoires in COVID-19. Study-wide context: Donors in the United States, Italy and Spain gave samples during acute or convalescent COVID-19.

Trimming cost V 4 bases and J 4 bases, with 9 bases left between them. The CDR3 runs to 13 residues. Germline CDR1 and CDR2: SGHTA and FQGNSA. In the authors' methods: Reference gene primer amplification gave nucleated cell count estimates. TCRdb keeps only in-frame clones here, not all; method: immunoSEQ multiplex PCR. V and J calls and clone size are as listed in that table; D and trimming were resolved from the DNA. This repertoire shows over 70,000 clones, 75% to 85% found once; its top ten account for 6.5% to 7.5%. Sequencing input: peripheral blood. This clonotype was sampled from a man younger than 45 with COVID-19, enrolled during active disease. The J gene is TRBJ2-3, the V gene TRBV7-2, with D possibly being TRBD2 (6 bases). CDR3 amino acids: CASSSWGADTQYF. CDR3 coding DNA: TGTGCCAGCAGCTCCTGGGGGGCAGATACGCAGTATTTT.